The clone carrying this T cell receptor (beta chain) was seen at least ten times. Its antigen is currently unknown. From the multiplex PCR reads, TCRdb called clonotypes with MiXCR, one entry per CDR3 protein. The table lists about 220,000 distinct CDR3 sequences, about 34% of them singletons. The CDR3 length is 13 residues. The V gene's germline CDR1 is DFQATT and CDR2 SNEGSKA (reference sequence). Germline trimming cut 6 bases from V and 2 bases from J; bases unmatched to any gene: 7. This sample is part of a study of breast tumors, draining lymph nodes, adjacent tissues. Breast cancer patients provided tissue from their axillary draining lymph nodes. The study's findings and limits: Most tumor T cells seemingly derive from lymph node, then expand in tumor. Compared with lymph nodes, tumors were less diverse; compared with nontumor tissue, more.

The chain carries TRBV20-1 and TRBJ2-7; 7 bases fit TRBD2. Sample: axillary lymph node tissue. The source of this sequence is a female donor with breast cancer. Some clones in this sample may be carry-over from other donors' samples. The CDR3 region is CSAYGGGTYEQYF. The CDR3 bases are TGCAGTGCATACGGCGGGGGAACCTACGAGCAGTACTTC.